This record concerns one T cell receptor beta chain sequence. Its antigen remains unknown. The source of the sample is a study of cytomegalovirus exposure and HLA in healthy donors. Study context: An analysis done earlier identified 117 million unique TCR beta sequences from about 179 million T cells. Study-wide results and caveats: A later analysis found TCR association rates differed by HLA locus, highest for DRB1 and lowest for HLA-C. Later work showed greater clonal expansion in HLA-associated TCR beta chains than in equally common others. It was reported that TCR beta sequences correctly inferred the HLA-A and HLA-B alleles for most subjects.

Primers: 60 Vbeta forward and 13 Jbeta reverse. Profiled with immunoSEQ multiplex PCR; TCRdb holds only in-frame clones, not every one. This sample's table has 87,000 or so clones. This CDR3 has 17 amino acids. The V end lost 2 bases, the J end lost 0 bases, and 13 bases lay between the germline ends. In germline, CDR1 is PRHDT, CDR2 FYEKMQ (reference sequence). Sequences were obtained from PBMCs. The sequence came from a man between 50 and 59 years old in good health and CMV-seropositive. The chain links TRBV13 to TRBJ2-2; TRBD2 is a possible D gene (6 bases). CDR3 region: CASSLLGLFANTGELFF. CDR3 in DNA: TGTGCCAGCAGCTTACTAGGACTATTCGCGAACACCGGGGAGCTGTTTTTT. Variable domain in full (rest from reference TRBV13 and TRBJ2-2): AAGVIQSPRHLIKEKRETATLKCYPIPRHDTVYWYQQGPGQDPQFLISFYEKMQSDKGSIPDRFSAQQFSDYHSELNMSSLELGDSALYFCASSLLGLFANTGELFFGEGSRLTVL.